This T cell receptor (beta chain) is from a study of blood T cell repertoires in COVID-19. Study information: COVID-19 samples collected from the United States, Italy and Spain covered acute and convalescent phases.

Repertoires were generated with immunoSEQ multiplex PCR, while TCRdb's copy carries only in-frame clones and drops some. The sample carries a few hundred thousand clones, 75% to 90% recorded once. The CDR3 loop spans 13 amino acids. The V end lost 3 bases, the J end lost 1 base, and 6 bases lay between the germline ends. Participants, about 18 to 95 years old, spanned about two dozen US areas. Cohorts were determined from participant-reported clinical history. Recovery meant two consecutive negative NP/OP PCR tests, professional clearance, or resolved symptoms. The TCR comes from a woman between 18 and 29 years old who had recovered from COVID-19. The rearrangement joins TRBV12-3 or TRBV12-4 to TRBJ1-2; no clear D gene. Sequencing input: PBMCs or T cells enriched from blood (not recorded which). DNA for the CDR3: TGTGCCAGCAGTTTTCACAGTAACTATGGCTACACCTTC. As protein: CASSFHSNYGYTF.